These 21 T cell receptor beta chains originate from one sample sequenced in a study of shared clonotypes between healthy human individuals. Profiled with immunoSEQ multiplex PCR; TCRdb holds only in-frame clones, not every one. In the table there are about half a million clones, about 85% of which are singletons. Material: PBMCs. The source of these receptors is a woman between 40 and 50 years old in good health. Some clones in this sample may be carry-over from other donors' samples.

The chain joins TRBV5-8 to TRBJ2-7; 10 nucleotides line up with TRBD2. Trimming took 4 bases from V and 2 from J; bases not matched to a gene: 12. The CDR3 extends over 17 amino acids. Germline CDR1 reads SGHTS; CDR2 reads YDEGEE. CDR3 amino acids: CASSGGLAAFRAYEQYF. The CDR3 DNA sequence: TGTGCCAGCAGCGGAGGACTAGCGGCGTTTAGGGCCTACGAGCAGTACTTC.

This chain uses TRBV6-5 with TRBJ2-1; 8 positions agree with TRBD2. The CDR3 consists of 14 residues. Germline V lookup: CDR1 MNHEY, CDR2 SVGAGI. With 5 bases clipped from V and 7 bases from J, the junction kept 7 bases outside the gene matches. In DNA, the CDR3 is TGTGCCAGCAGTCAACTAGCGGCAGGGAATGAGCAGTTCTTC. This codes for CASSQLAAGNEQFF.

In DNA, the CDR3 is TGTGCCAGTAGTATAACCGGGACAGGGGTTGTATCTGGGGCCAACGTCCTGACTTTC. Its translation: CASSITGTGVVSGANVLTF. V is TRBV19 and J is TRBJ2-6; 10 nucleotides match TRBD1. V shed 2 bases, J shed 1 base, and the junction held 8 bases outside the gene matches. Per germline, CDR1 LNHDA and CDR2 SQIVND (reference sequence). This CDR3 contains 19 residues.

J is TRBJ2-1 and V is TRBV28; D not resolved. CDR1 is MDHEN, CDR2 SYDVKM, per germline. The CDR3 is 13 amino acids. The V end lost 5 bases, the J end lost 10 bases, and 15 bases lay between the germline ends. CDR3 in DNA: TGTGCCAGCAGTCCCCCGAGTTTCAGAGAGCAGTTCTTC. It translates to CASSPPSFREQFF.

The V gene is TRBV5-6, the J gene TRBJ1-1, with D hard to call. This CDR3 region has 16 residues. V was cut by 0 bases and J by 0 bases, with 12 bases left in between. The germline V gene encodes CDR1 SGHDT and CDR2 YYEEEE. The CDR3 DNA reads TGTGCCAGCAGCTTGGAGGGAGGGTTCCTGAACACTGAAGCTTTCTTT. Its translation is CASSLEGGFLNTEAFF.

The rearrangement joins TRBV11-2 to TRBJ2-7; D possibly corresponds to TRBD1 (6 bases). CDR3 length: 15 amino acids. CDR1 SGHAT and CDR2 FQNNGV come from the germline V gene. V was pared by 5 bases and J by 5 bases, with 19 bases between. Here the CDR3 DNA reads TGTGCCAGCAGCCAATCCGGGACAAGACGGCACGAGCAGTACTTC. Protein product: CASSQSGTRRHEQYF.

This clone was recorded only once. This chain uses TRBV4-1 with TRBJ2-5; no clear D. The CDR3 consists of 14 residues. Trimming took off 0 bases at V and 4 bases at J, with 9 bases between the two ends. CDR1 MGHRA and CDR2 YSYEKL come from the germline V gene. This chain's CDR3 is CASSQDRVGETQYF. The CDR3 DNA reads as TGCGCCAGCAGCCAAGATAGGGTTGGAGAGACCCAGTACTTC.

On this clone: A far larger clone is just one base off, so this is likely a read error. The genes are TRBV29-1 and TRBJ1-2, with D possibly TRBD1 on 5 matching bases. The germline V gene has CDR1 SQVTM and CDR2 ANQGSEA. The CDR3 spans 13 residues. V was shortened by 4 bases and J by 3 bases, with 12 bases between the two germline ends. CDR3 sequence: CSVGAGKYYGYTF. CDR3 DNA sequence: TGCAGCGTTGGCGCAGGGAAGTACTATGGCTACACCTTC.

This chain connects TRBV6-1 to TRBJ1-5; D is uncertain. The CDR3 runs to 14 residues. Between the trimmed V and J ends, which lost 8 bases and 4 bases, there was a span of 15 bases. The V gene's germline CDR1 is MNHNS and CDR2 SASEGT. Here the CDR3 reads CASCGPGLNQPQHF. Written as DNA, the CDR3 is TGTGCCAGCTGCGGTCCAGGACTTAATCAGCCCCAGCATTTT.

The rearrangement uses TRBV18 and TRBJ2-7; no reliable D call. CDR1 and CDR2 from the germline V gene are KGHSH and LQKENI. V was clipped by 0 bases and J by 6 bases, with 18 bases between them. CDR3 length equals 16 residues. The CDR3 DNA is TGTGCCAGCTCACCACCGAGGCAGGCCCTGGTCGGCGAGCAGTACTTC. The encoded protein is CASSPPRQALVGEQYF. Full variable domain (outside the CDR3, taken from reference TRBV18 and TRBJ2-7): NAGVMQNPRHLVRRRGQEARLRCSPMKGHSHVYWYRQLPEEGLKFMVYLQKENIIDESGMPKERFSAEFPKEGPSILRIQQVVRGDSAAYFCASSPPRQALVGEQYFGPGTRLTVT.

This chain uses TRBV28 with TRBJ2-1; D might be TRBD1 or TRBD2, each matching 5 bases. This CDR3 is 15 amino acids long. Trimming removed 5 bases at V and 1 base at J, with 12 bases between. Germline CDR1 is MDHEN and CDR2 is SYDVKM. In DNA, the CDR3 is TGTGCCAGCAGTGGCCGGGGCCCGTCCTACAATGAGCAGTTCTTC. This translates into CASSGRGPSYNEQFF.

This chain links TRBV4-2 with TRBJ2-7, with 14 positions matching TRBD2. Trimming removed 3 bases from V and 0 bases from J; junction bases left unmatched: 4. There are 17 residues in the CDR3. Germline CDR1 and CDR2: LGHNA and YNFKEQ. DNA of the CDR3: TGTGCCAGCAGCCACCGACTAGCGGGAGGGGCCTCCTACGAGCAGTACTTC. Amino acid sequence: CASSHRLAGGASYEQYF.

Points on this clone: A far larger clone is only one base removed, so a read error is likely. The chain employs TRBV7-9 and TRBJ2-1; TRBD2 matches 14 bases. Germline lookup yields CDR1 SEHNR and CDR2 FQNEAQ (reference sequence). This CDR3 is 15 amino acids long. CDR3 in amino acids: CASSPRTSGRNDQFF. The CDR3 DNA sequence: TGTGCCAGCAGCCCTCGGACTAGCGGGAGGAATGATCAGTTCTTC.

This rearrangement joins TRBV4-3 to TRBJ1-1, with D maybe TRBD1 (5 bases). CDR3 size: 14 residues. V was cut by 4 bases and J by 2 bases, with 11 bases left in between. The germline V gene has CDR1 LGHNA and CDR2 YSLEER. CDR3 loop: CASSPRGRNTEAFF. The CDR3 region has the DNA TGCGCCAGCAGCCCTCGGGGCCGCAACACTGAAGCTTTCTTT.

The J gene is TRBJ2-5, the V gene TRBV6-6, with D perhaps matching TRBD1 (6 bases). The germline V gene encodes CDR1 MNHNY and CDR2 SVGAGI (reference sequence). Trimming stripped 4 bases from V and 4 bases from J, with 10 bases between. The length of the CDR3 is 13 residues. CDR3 loop: CASSLVGAETQYF. The CDR3 coding sequence is TGTGCCAGCAGTTTGGTGGGGGCAGAGACCCAGTACTTC.

V and J are TRBV29-1 and TRBJ2-1; D uncertain. This CDR3 region has 13 residues. Germline V lookup: CDR1 SQVTM, CDR2 ANQGSEA. V lost 7 bases to trimming and J lost 4 bases, with 14 bases between them. The DNA for the CDR3 is TGCAGCGGGGCCCGTGGCCTATACAATGAGCAGTTCTTC. Residues: CSGARGLYNEQFF.

The rearrangement joins TRBV11-3 to TRBJ1-1, with 7 bases that match TRBD1. The CDR3 contains 15 residues. Germline V CDR1 and CDR2: SGHNT, YENEEA. V shed 5 bases and J 6 bases; nucleotides not matched to a gene: 12. CDR3 coding DNA: TGTGCCAGCAGCGCCCAGGACAGGCCGCTGGCTGAAGCTTTCTTT. Protein sequence: CASSAQDRPLAEAFF.

In the case of this clone: A far larger clone is one nucleotide away, so this likely arose from a read error. The gene calls are TRBV29-1 and TRBJ1-3; a possible D gene is TRBD1 (6 bases). CDR3 length equals 14 residues. CDR1 and CDR2 from the germline V gene are SQVTM and ANQGSEA. V lost 5 bases to trimming and J lost 4 bases, with 15 bases between them. The CDR3 loop is CSVNVRGTGNTIYF. CDR3 in DNA: TGCAGCGTTAATGTTAGGGGGACGGGAAACACCATATATTTT.

The rearrangement links TRBV15 to TRBJ2-7, with a weak D call TRBD1 (6 bases). Germline CDR1 and CDR2: LNHNV and YYDKDF (reference sequence). The germline V and J ends were trimmed by 0 bases and 2 bases, with 11 bases remaining between them. The CDR3 loop spans 15 amino acids. The DNA of the CDR3 is TGTGCCACCAGCAGAGACCCAGGGGAAACCTACGAGCAGTACTTC. This gives the protein CATSRDPGETYEQYF. Full variable domain (rest looked up from reference TRBV15 and TRBJ2-7): DAMVIQNPRYQVTQFGKPVTLSCSQTLNHNVMYWYQQKSSQAPKLLFHYYDKDFNNEADTPDNFQSRRPNTSFCFLDIRSPGLGDTAMYLCATSRDPGETYEQYFGPGTRLTVT.

This clone was observed a few times. The chain couples TRBV4-1 to TRBJ2-5; possible D gene TRBD2, 6 bases. The CDR3 length is 14 residues. V was cut by 3 bases and J by 5 bases, with 13 bases left in between. Germline CDR1 and CDR2: MGHRA and YSYEKL. CDR3: CASSQYGTRETQYF. The CDR3 coding sequence is TGCGCCAGCAGCCAGTACGGGACTCGGGAGACCCAGTACTTC.

As to this clone: Since a far larger clone is one base different, this is likely a read error. J is TRBJ1-1 and V is TRBV28; unclear D gene. V lost 6 bases and J lost 8, with 16 bases in between. CDR3 length equals 13 residues. CDR1 is MDHEN, CDR2 SYDVKM, per germline. CDR3 DNA sequence: TGTGCCAGCAGCCCTGGACGGACCAGGGAAGCTTTCTTT. Protein: CASSPGRTREAFF.